This T cell receptor beta chain was recorded in a study of post-analysis software for immune sequencing data. Whole-study findings and limits: With TRBV5-6, TRBV5-1 and TRBV20-1 included, about 5 TRBV segments were more frequent in patients than in controls.

Prepared libraries of TCR beta cDNA carried unique molecular identifiers. MiXCR, run by TCRdb on the PCR reads, gives a single entry per CDR3 protein. The data hold hundreds of thousands of distinct CDR3 sequences, with approximately 59% observed a single time. CDR3 length: 15 amino acids. Germline lookup yields CDR1 SGHRS and CDR2 YFSETQ. V shed 2 bases and J 5 bases; nucleotides not matched to a gene: 8. Of note for this clonotype: Its antigen is not known.

This sequence joins TRBV5-1 and TRBJ2-5; 8 positions match TRBD2. This TCR was recovered from a girl aged 2-10 years with multiple sclerosis. Sequenced sample: blood. The CDR3 region has the DNA TGCGCCAGCAGCTTCCTACCGGGGGGGTTGGAGACCCAGTACTTC. Amino acids: CASSFLPGGLETQYF. Variable domain in full (rest from reference TRBV5-1 and TRBJ2-5): KAGVTQTPRYLIKTRGQQVTLSCSPISGHRSVSWYQQTPGQGLQFLFEYFSETQRNKGNFPGRFSGRQFSNSRSEMNVSTLELGDSALYLCASSFLPGGLETQYFGPGTRLLVL.